One sample yielded the 30 T cell receptor beta chains listed below, sequenced in a study of T cells in Graves' hyperthyroidism and ophthalmopathy. What was amplified from RNA transcripts were TCR beta CDR3 regions. The TCR CDR3 was amplified in a first-round RT-PCR using the HTBI primer set. TCRdb itself ran the multiplex PCR reads through MiXCR, one entry per CDR3 protein. The sample yields approximately 420,000 distinct CDR3 sequences, just under 15% seen once. The sample comprised blood. The source is a woman aged 30 to 39 with Graves' hyperthyroidism.

This chain links TRBV27 with TRBJ1-1, with D maybe TRBD1 (5 bases). The CDR3 extends over 12 amino acids. V was clipped by 3 bases and J by 6 bases, with 8 bases between them. Germline CDR1 MNHEY, CDR2 SMNVEV (reference sequence). The CDR3 loop reads CASSFRGSEAFF. Written as DNA, the CDR3 is TGTGCCAGCAGTTTTCGGGGGTCTGAAGCTTTCTTT.

Ten or more counts support this clonotype. The chain couples TRBV3-1 to TRBJ2-2; 8 bases align to TRBD2. In germline, CDR1 is LGHDT, CDR2 YNNKEL (reference sequence). The CDR3 covers 16 residues. V gave up 4 bases and J gave up 0 bases; unmatched junction bases: 4. For the CDR3, the DNA is TGTGCCAGCAGCCGAAGACTAGCGTCGAACACCGGGGAGCTGTTTTTT. It is translated as CASSRRLASNTGELFF.

This chain links TRBV13 with TRBJ2-2; 8 bases align to TRBD1. This CDR3 is 15 amino acids long. The germline gives CDR1 PRHDT, CDR2 FYEKMQ (reference sequence). Losses at the gene ends were 6 bases for V and 5 bases for J; bases not matched to a gene: 8. The CDR3 DNA reads TGTGCCAGCAGAGAACAGGGGGTTGGAACCGGGGAGCTGTTTTTT. It translates to CASREQGVGTGELFF.

This clonotype showed up many times. The chain has TRBV5-1 and TRBJ1-1, with D unclear. This CDR3 has 14 residues. V dropped 7 bases and J dropped 5 bases, with 18 bases sitting between them. The germline V gene has CDR1 SGHRS and CDR2 YFSETQ. The CDR3 DNA sequence: TGCGCCAGCCGGATGGGTCTAGACGGTACTGAAGCTTTCTTT. Residues: CASRMGLDGTEAFF.

There are many counts of this clonotype. The chain is built from TRBV12-3 or TRBV12-4 and TRBJ2-1, with TRBD2 identical over 11 bases. Unmatched junction bases numbered 12, after V lost 5 bases and J lost 9 bases. The CDR3 spans 16 residues. The CDR3 reads CASSGELAGVRIEQFF. In nucleotides, the CDR3 is TGTGCCAGCAGTGGGGAACTAGCGGGGGTCCGTATTGAGCAGTTCTTC.

Here the CDR3 reads CASSLLGGEFNQPQHF. For the CDR3, the DNA is TGTGCCAGCAGTTTATTAGGGGGAGAGTTTAATCAGCCCCAGCATTTT. The genes are TRBV27 and TRBJ1-5; D may be TRBD1 (6 bases). Germline lookup yields CDR1 MNHEY and CDR2 SMNVEV (reference sequence). Trimming took off 1 base at V and 4 bases at J, with 14 bases between the two ends. The CDR3 is made up of 16 amino acids.

This clonotype was picked up a small number of times. V usage is TRBV7-9 and J usage is TRBJ2-7, with 7 bases lining up with TRBD2. CDR3 length: 14 residues. CDR1 is SEHNR and CDR2 is FQNEAQ in the germline V gene (reference sequence). The junction had 6 bases not matched to a gene; V was cut back by 1 base and J by 6 bases. The chain's CDR3 is CASSLVGTTGEQYF. The CDR3 DNA follows: TGTGCCAGCAGCTTAGTTGGGACTACGGGCGAGCAGTACTTC.

This clonotype was detected a few times. DNA for the CDR3: TGTGCCAGCACCAAGACGCCGTACAGGGACGAGCAGTACTTC. Encoded protein: CASTKTPYRDEQYF. The rearrangement uses TRBV9 and TRBJ2-7; a weak D match, TRBD1 (6 bases). CDR1 is SGDLS, CDR2 YYNGEE, per germline. The length of the CDR3 is 14 residues. V lost 6 bases, J lost 5 bases, and 18 bases lay in between.

This clonotype occurred many times. The V call is TRBV28, the J call TRBJ2-7; D is unclear. CDR3 length: 13 residues. From germline, CDR1 is MDHEN and CDR2 SYDVKM. V lost 5 bases and J 6 bases, leaving 14 bases between the germline ends. The CDR3 spells CASSPPIKGEQYF. The CDR3 nucleotides read TGTGCCAGCAGTCCGCCCATCAAGGGCGAGCAGTACTTC.

This clonotype appeared many times. J is TRBJ1-6 and V is TRBV5-6, with D possibly being TRBD1 (5 bases). V shed 3 bases and J shed 14 bases, with 18 bases lying between them. Germline assignment: CDR1 SGHDT and CDR2 YYEEEE. This CDR3 comprises 14 residues. The CDR3 spells CASSSGTEMVALHF. DNA for the CDR3: TGTGCCAGCAGCTCCGGGACGGAGATGGTGGCCCTCCACTTT. The entire variable domain, with the rest obtained from reference TRBV5-6 and TRBJ1-6, is as follows: DAGVTQSPTHLIKTRGQQVTLRCSPKSGHDTVSWYQQALGQGPQFIFQYYEEEERQRGNFPDRFSGHQFPNYSSELNVNALLLGDSALYLCASSSGTEMVALHFGNGTRLTVT.

The chain carries TRBV20-1 and TRBJ2-7; 10 bases are a match to TRBD2. Per the germline V gene, CDR1 is DFQATT and CDR2 is SNEGSKA (reference sequence). The trim removed 3 bases at V and 3 bases at J, leaving 5 bases unmatched. CDR3 length: 14 amino acids. The DNA of the CDR3 is TGCAGTGCTAGGCGAGGGACTAGCGTCTACGAGCAGTACTTC. Translating it yields CSARRGTSVYEQYF.

The genes are TRBV13 and TRBJ2-7, with unresolved D. CDR3 length: 14 amino acids. Trimming cost V 3 bases and J 0 bases, with 9 bases left between them. Looked up from germline, CDR1 is PRHDT and CDR2 is FYEKMQ (reference sequence). CDR3 protein: CASSLRPSSYEQYF. The CDR3 DNA sequence: TGTGCCAGCAGCTTGCGGCCGAGCTCCTACGAGCAGTACTTC. Together with reference TRBV13 and TRBJ2-7, the CDR3 gives the full variable domain: AAGVIQSPRHLIKEKRETATLKCYPIPRHDTVYWYQQGPGQDPQFLISFYEKMQSDKGSIPDRFSAQQFSDYHSELNMSSLELGDSALYFCASSLRPSSYEQYFGPGTRLTVT.

J is TRBJ1-5 and V is TRBV7-2; a possible D gene is TRBD1 (6 bases). Germline values: CDR1 SGHTA, CDR2 FQGNSA. The germline V and J ends were trimmed by 1 base and 7 bases, with 14 bases remaining between them. CDR3 length: 15 residues. CDR3 in DNA: TGTGCCAGCAGCTTAGGCAGGGGTAAAGGACAGCCCCAGCATTTT. Translating it yields CASSLGRGKGQPQHF.

This clonotype has at least ten counts. The CDR3 is CASLRQAYGYTF. CDR3 DNA: TGTGCCAGCCTCAGACAGGCCTATGGCTACACCTTC. The V gene is TRBV2, the J gene TRBJ1-2, with a possible D match to TRBD1 (6 bases). V lost 8 bases, J lost 4 bases, and 11 bases lay in between. Germline V gene lookup returns CDR1 SNHLY and CDR2 FYNNEI. The CDR3 has 12 amino acids.

In its sample, this clonotype was seen many times. The rearrangement joins TRBV11-2 to TRBJ2-7; D is unresolved. This CDR3 is built from 13 residues. V dropped 0 bases and J dropped 2 bases, with 5 bases sitting between them. CDR1 is SGHAT, CDR2 FQNNGV, per germline. The CDR3 here is CASSLEVAYEQYF. CDR3 DNA: TGTGCCAGCAGCTTAGAGGTAGCCTACGAGCAGTACTTC.

In this sample, this clonotype turned up many times. This chain uses TRBV12-3 or TRBV12-4 with TRBJ1-5; TRBD1 matches 8 bases. The junction had 7 bases not matched to a gene; V was cut back by 6 bases and J by 0 bases. The length of the CDR3 is 16 residues. CDR3 bases: TGTGCCAGCAGAACGGACAGGGACGTTAGCAATCAGCCCCAGCATTTT. It specifies CASRTDRDVSNQPQHF.

This clonotype was observed at least ten times. J is TRBJ1-1 and V is TRBV20-1, with a weak D call TRBD1 (6 bases). CDR1 and CDR2 (germline): DFQATT, SNEGSKA (reference sequence). There are 11 residues in the CDR3. The V end lost 6 bases, the J end lost 8 bases, and 13 bases lay between the germline ends. The CDR3 loop is CSAPEDREAFF. The CDR3 nucleotides read TGCAGTGCCCCAGAGGACAGAGAAGCTTTCTTT.

This clonotype has a count of ten or more. J is TRBJ2-1 and V is TRBV20-1; 8 bases are a match to TRBD2. The CDR3 runs 14 residues. V lost 3 bases, J lost 9 bases, and 10 bases stayed unmatched. Germline V gene sequence: CDR1 DFQATT, CDR2 SNEGSKA (reference sequence). The CDR3 bases are TGCAGTGCTAGCTCACCCGGACTAGCTGGTGAGCAGTTCTTC. It specifies CSASSPGLAGEQFF.

There are a few counts of this clonotype. V gene TRBV6-4 combines with J gene TRBJ2-6; weak D call: TRBD2 (6 bases). In germline, CDR1 is MRHNA, CDR2 SNTAGT. The V and J ends lost 4 bases and 0 bases respectively, with 7 bases between them. There are 15 residues in the CDR3. Here the CDR3 DNA reads TGTGCCAGCAGTGTGGAGGGCTCTGGGGCCAACGTCCTGACTTTC. It translates to CASSVEGSGANVLTF.

This clonotype has at least ten counts. The chain combines TRBV10-1 with TRBJ2-3, with unresolved D. Germline CDR1 is WNHNN and CDR2 is SYGVQD (reference sequence). The CDR3 is 14 residues long. V lost 2 bases and J 2 bases, leaving 8 bases between the germline ends. Here the CDR3 DNA reads TGCGCCAGCAGTGAGGACAAGACCACAGATACGCAGTATTTT. Its protein product is CASSEDKTTDTQYF.

This clonotype was detected many times. The chain has TRBV27 and TRBJ2-3; 7 positions match TRBD2. Germline V gives CDR1 MNHEY, CDR2 SMNVEV (reference sequence). With 4 bases clipped from V and 4 bases from J, the junction kept 5 bases outside the gene matches. The CDR3 loop spans 14 amino acids. The CDR3: CASSSLTSPDTQYF. The CDR3 DNA sequence: TGTGCCAGCAGTTCTTTGACTAGCCCAGATACGCAGTATTTT.

A word on this clonotype: A much more abundant neighbour one base away suggests this may be a read error. J is TRBJ2-5 and V is TRBV20-1, with TRBD2 as a possible D gene (7 bases). The CDR3 runs to 15 residues. Deletions cut 3 bases from V and 5 bases from J, with 19 bases between. Germline loops: CDR1 DFQATT, CDR2 SNEGSKA (reference sequence). CDR3 nucleotides: TGCAGTGCTAGTTCCAAGGGGGGGGTTCGGGAGACCCAGTACTTC. Its protein product is CSASSKGGVRETQYF.

This clonotype was picked up many times. CDR3 protein: CASSQGQGMETQYF. The CDR3 bases are TGCGCCAGCAGCCAAGGACAGGGGATGGAGACCCAGTACTTC. The chain recombines TRBV5-1 with TRBJ2-5; 9 bases agree with TRBD1. V was pared by 4 bases and J by 5 bases, with 6 bases of the junction left unmatched. CDR3 size: 14 residues. The germline gives CDR1 SGHRS, CDR2 YFSETQ.

In its sample, this clonotype was seen many times. J is TRBJ2-1 and V is TRBV28, with D perhaps matching TRBD1 (6 bases). This CDR3 contains 16 residues. Trimming pared 0 bases from V and 8 bases from J, leaving 17 bases between. Germline assignment: CDR1 MDHEN and CDR2 SYDVKM. CDR3 sequence: CASSLWVLQGKDEQFF. Here the CDR3 DNA reads TGTGCCAGCAGTTTATGGGTGCTCCAGGGGAAGGATGAGCAGTTCTTC.

This clonotype was found a few times. V gene TRBV6-2 or TRBV6-3 combines with J gene TRBJ2-7; perhaps D is TRBD1 or TRBD2 (5 bases each). Germline-derived CDR1 and CDR2 are MNHEY and SVGEGT. The CDR3 is made up of 13 amino acids. The V and J ends lost 8 bases and 2 bases respectively, with 13 bases between them. CDR3 nucleotide sequence: TGTGCCAGCGAGGGGTTGATGACCTACGAGCAGTACTTC. Translated: CASEGLMTYEQYF.

The table lists this clonotype with many counts. The rearrangement joins TRBV5-1 to TRBJ2-1; D gene ambiguous. Trimming removed 0 bases from V and 10 bases from J, with 14 bases in between. The CDR3 length is 14 residues. Germline V gene sequence: CDR1 SGHRS, CDR2 YFSETQ. The CDR3 here is CASSLATTEREQFF. As DNA, the CDR3 is TGCGCCAGCAGCTTGGCCACTACCGAAAGAGAGCAGTTCTTC.

The chain links TRBV5-1 to TRBJ2-3, with a tentative D call TRBD2 (6 bases). Germline CDR1 reads SGHRS; CDR2 reads YFSETQ. The CDR3 length is 15 residues. V was pared by 0 bases and J by 6 bases, with 14 bases between. Here the CDR3 reads CASSLVSGDGDTQYF. CDR3 coding DNA: TGCGCCAGCAGCTTGGTTTCGGGAGACGGGGATACGCAGTATTTT.

In its sample, this clonotype was seen a few times. This chain links TRBV7-9 with TRBJ1-1; D ambiguous. Trimming pared 5 bases from V and 5 bases from J, leaving 18 bases between. The CDR3 runs 15 residues. CDR1 SEHNR and CDR2 FQNEAQ come from the germline V gene (reference sequence). Written as DNA, the CDR3 is TGTGCCAGCAGCCAAGAACTCAAGAGGGAGACTGAAGCTTTCTTT. Amino acid sequence: CASSQELKRETEAFF.

This clonotype was detected ten times or more. This sequence joins TRBV20-1 and TRBJ2-5; a possible D gene is TRBD2 (5 bases). Germline-derived CDR1 and CDR2 are DFQATT and SNEGSKA (reference sequence). V lost 0 bases, J lost 5 bases, and 16 bases lay in between. CDR3 length: 15 residues. In DNA, the CDR3 is TGCAGTGCTAGAGATTGGTCTAGCCGTTTGGAGACCCAGTACTTC. Amino acids: CSARDWSSRLETQYF.

This clonotype was recorded at least ten times. This sequence joins TRBV7-6 and TRBJ1-1, with 7 bases matching TRBD1. The trim removed 5 bases at V and 1 base at J, leaving 4 bases unmatched. This CDR3 has 14 residues. Germline V gene lookup returns CDR1 SGHVS and CDR2 FNYEAQ. This chain's CDR3 is CASSDRDGNTEAFF. The CDR3 DNA follows: TGTGCCAGCAGCGACAGGGATGGGAACACTGAAGCTTTCTTT.